These T cell receptor beta chains were read from a single sample in a study of blood T cell repertoires in COVID-19. The repertoire was sequenced with immunoSEQ multiplex PCR; TCRdb's copy has only in-frame clones and lacks some. The data hold 95,000 to 150,000 clones, with roughly four fifths observed a single time. The sample comprised peripheral blood. The receptors were gathered from a human donor in a cohort sampled during active COVID-19. The CDR3 runs from the conserved cysteine through the conserved F or W. D genes are given only for firm matches. Clone size is shown for a subset of rows, as once, few, many or a class of expanded clone.

V	D	J	size	CDR3	DNA
TRBV6-5	TRBD1	TRBJ1-6	.	CASSRDRVDSPLHF	TGTGCCAGCAGCCGGGACAGGGTTGACTCACCCCTCCACTTT
TRBV5-1	TRBD1	TRBJ2-1	.	CASSSRDRGYNEQFF	TGCGCCAGCAGCTCCCGGGACAGGGGTTACAATGAGCAGTTCTTC
TRBV5-1	TRBD1	TRBJ1-2	.	CASSLAEEGALNGYTF	TGCGCCAGCAGCTTGGCCGAGGAGGGGGCGCTGAACGGCTACACCTTC
TRBV6-2/TRBV6-3	.	TRBJ1-6	.	CASSYSTGGSNSPLHF	TGTGCCAGCAGTTACTCAACGGGGGGGAGTAATTCACCCCTCCACTTT
TRBV6-5	.	TRBJ1-5	.	CASSSQVNQPQHF	TGTGCCAGCAGTTCACAGGTGAATCAGCCCCAGCATTTT
TRBV5-6	TRBD1	TRBJ1-2	.	CASSYRTGANYGYTF	TGTGCCAGCAGCTACCGGACAGGAGCTAACTATGGCTACACCTTC
TRBV28	TRBD1	TRBJ1-2	.	CASTDRAGGNGYTF	TGTGCCAGCACAGACAGGGCCGGAGGGAATGGCTACACCTTC
TRBV6-5	.	TRBJ2-7	.	CASSYSRDSEQYF	TGTGCCAGCAGTTACTCCAGGGATTCGGAGCAGTACTTC
TRBV6-1	.	TRBJ2-5	.	CASSELARGQETQYF	TGTGCCAGCAGTGAGCTCGCCCGGGGCCAAGAGACCCAGTACTTC
TRBV28	.	TRBJ2-3	.	CASSPTNPGTAAQYF	TGTGCCAGCAGTCCGACGAACCCAGGGACTGCGGCGCAGTATTTT
TRBV12-5	.	TRBJ2-7	few	CASGGGETASGQYF	TGTGCTAGTGGTGGTGGGGAAACTGCCTCGGGACAGTACTTC
TRBV9	TRBD2	TRBJ2-3	.	CASSPFVTSGVTDTQYF	TGTGCCAGCAGCCCATTCGTAACTAGCGGGGTTACAGATACGCAGTATTTT
TRBV18	TRBD1	TRBJ1-1	.	CASSPPKGAVMNTEAFF	TGTGCCAGCTCACCACCGAAGGGGGCGGTTATGAACACTGAAGCTTTCTTT
TRBV18	.	TRBJ1-4	few	CASSTVATNEKLFF	TGTGCCAGCTCAACAGTTGCAACTAATGAAAAACTGTTTTTT
TRBV20-1	.	TRBJ1-2	.	CSPHSAGGYTF	TGCAGCCCCCACAGCGCGGGGGGCTACACCTTC
TRBV9	.	TRBJ2-7	.	CASSVAGYGEQYF	TGTGCCAGCAGCGTAGCGGGTTATGGGGAGCAGTACTTC
TRBV7-9	TRBD1	TRBJ2-2	few	CASSTGTGGIGELFF	TGTGCCAGCAGCACCGGGACAGGGGGCATCGGGGAGCTGTTTTTT
TRBV11-3	TRBD1	TRBJ2-1	.	CASSLGQGKGDEQFF	TGTGCCAGCAGCCTCGGACAGGGCAAGGGAGATGAGCAGTTCTTC
TRBV6-4	.	TRBJ2-1	.	CASSLRGSNEQFF	TGTGCCAGCAGCCTAAGGGGATCCAATGAGCAGTTCTTC
TRBV25-1	.	TRBJ2-7	.	CASSESQGLAYEQYF	TGTGCCAGCAGTGAATCGCAGGGACTTGCCTACGAGCAGTACTTC
TRBV27	TRBD1	TRBJ2-3	.	CASVPGPGQGWDTQYF	TGTGCCAGCGTCCCAGGCCCGGGACAGGGGTGGGATACGCAGTATTTT
TRBV3-1/TRBV3-2	.	TRBJ2-3	.	CASSQGGAGGRDTQYF	TGTGCCAGCAGCCAAGGGGGGGCAGGGGGTAGGGATACGCAGTATTTT
TRBV19	TRBD1	TRBJ2-2	few	CASSGTTGGPGELFF	TGTGCCAGTAGTGGCACCACAGGGGGCCCCGGGGAGCTGTTTTTT
TRBV15	TRBD1	TRBJ1-2	.	CATRRTGGYGYTF	TGTGCCACCCGTCGGACAGGGGGCTATGGCTACACCTTC
TRBV21-1	.	TRBJ2-1	.	CASSKAGGGLCEQFF	TGTGCCAGCAGCAAAGCGGGCGGGGGGCTTTGTGAGCAGTTCTTC
TRBV10-3	TRBD1	TRBJ2-6	.	CAAMTGDGANVLTF	TGTGCCGCAATGACAGGGGACGGGGCCAACGTCCTGACTTTC
TRBV5-6	.	TRBJ2-2	.	CASSEQNTGELFF	TGTGCCAGCAGCGAACAAAACACCGGGGAGCTGTTTTTT
TRBV29-1	.	TRBJ1-1	.	CSVVFGDSTEAFF	TGCAGCGTAGTCTTCGGGGATAGCACTGAAGCTTTCTTT
TRBV10-3	.	TRBJ2-5	.	CAISYSQETQYF	TGTGCCATCAGTTACTCTCAAGAGACCCAGTACTTC
TRBV6-5	TRBD2	TRBJ2-3	.	CASSFSSGTTDTQYF	TGTGCCAGCAGTTTCTCAAGCGGGACTACAGATACGCAGTATTTT
TRBV19	TRBD1	TRBJ2-7	.	CASSRLQGARSDEQYF	TGTGCCAGTAGTAGATTGCAGGGGGCCCGATCGGACGAGCAGTACTTC
TRBV28	.	TRBJ2-1	.	CASSLRGGIRGTSYNEQFF	TGTGCCAGCAGTTTACGGGGAGGAATCCGGGGGACCTCATACAATGAGCAGTTCTTC
TRBV7-2	TRBD2	TRBJ2-5	.	CASSLVTSGGAGTQYF	TGTGCCAGCAGCTTAGTTACTAGCGGGGGGGCCGGGACCCAGTACTTC
TRBV5-1	.	TRBJ2-7	.	CASSLQGEQYF	TGCGCCAGCAGCTTGCAGGGCGAGCAGTACTTC
TRBV24-1	.	TRBJ2-2	.	CATSDLGLSNTGELFF	TGTGCCACCAGTGATCTAGGTCTCTCGAACACCGGGGAGCTGTTTTTT
TRBV24-1	TRBD2	TRBJ2-1	few	CATSASGGRYNEQFF	TGTGCCACCAGTGCAAGCGGGGGGCGTTACAATGAGCAGTTCTTC
TRBV25-1	.	TRBJ2-3	.	CASSEGRVPDTQYF	TGTGCCAGCAGTGAGGGTCGGGTCCCAGATACGCAGTATTTT
TRBV7-2	.	TRBJ2-3	.	CASSPYLTADTQYF	TGTGCCAGCAGCCCGTACTTAACCGCGGATACGCAGTATTTT
TRBV6-5	TRBD2	TRBJ2-5	.	CASRSGGAVETQYF	TGTGCCAGCAGGTCCGGGGGGGCAGTAGAGACCCAGTACTTC
TRBV28	.	TRBJ1-5	.	CASGLTGRDSNQPQHF	TGTGCCAGCGGCCTGACAGGCCGCGATAGCAATCAGCCCCAGCATTTT
TRBV3-1/TRBV3-2	.	TRBJ2-7	.	CASSQGGRAYEQYF	TGTGCCAGCAGCCAAGGCGGCAGGGCCTACGAGCAGTACTTC
TRBV5-1	TRBD2	TRBJ2-3	.	CASSLGLAGTDTQYF	TGCGCCAGCAGCTTGGGACTAGCGGGGACGGATACGCAGTATTTT
TRBV28	.	TRBJ2-5	.	CASSPIVRGNQETQYF	TGTGCCAGCAGCCCCATTGTTAGGGGAAACCAAGAGACCCAGTACTTC
TRBV6-2/TRBV6-3	.	TRBJ2-7	.	CASSYYRDNYEQYF	TGTGCCAGCAGTTATTACAGAGACAACTACGAGCAGTACTTC
TRBV27	.	TRBJ1-1	.	CASSLYAGWYAEAFF	TGTGCCAGCAGTTTATATGCAGGGTGGTACGCTGAAGCTTTCTTT
TRBV5-4	TRBD1	TRBJ2-1	.	CASRDRGKNEQFF	TGTGCCAGCCGGGACAGGGGGAAAAATGAGCAGTTCTTC
TRBV3-1/TRBV3-2	.	TRBJ2-3	.	CASSPPLTDTQYF	TGTGCCAGCAGCCCCCCTCTTACAGATACGCAGTATTTT
TRBV7-9	.	TRBJ2-2	.	CASSFLTGTGELFF	TGTGCCAGCAGCTTTTTGACTGGCACCGGGGAGCTGTTTTTT
TRBV28	.	TRBJ2-3	.	CASSQPLTGASTDTQYF	TGTGCCAGCAGCCAACCCTTGACAGGAGCTAGCACAGATACGCAGTATTTT
TRBV6-5	TRBD1	TRBJ1-2	.	CASSSPTGVNGYTF	TGTGCCAGCAGTTCTCCGACAGGGGTGAATGGCTACACCTTC
TRBV9	TRBD2	TRBJ2-5	.	CASMRGNGVEETQYF	TGTGCCAGCATGCGGGGGAATGGCGTAGAAGAGACCCAGTACTTC
TRBV3-1/TRBV3-2	TRBD1	TRBJ2-7	once	CASSSGTGPYEQYF	TGTGCCAGCAGCTCCGGGACAGGACCCTACGAGCAGTACTTC
TRBV2	.	TRBJ1-1	.	CASSVSRDTEAFF	TGTGCCAGCAGTGTTAGTCGGGACACTGAAGCTTTCTTT
TRBV2	TRBD1	TRBJ2-7	.	CATAAGQGGEQYF	TGTGCCACCGCGGCGGGACAGGGTGGCGAGCAGTACTTC
TRBV5-8	.	TRBJ2-5	.	CASSLGRAQETQYF	TGTGCCAGCAGCTTGGGCAGGGCCCAAGAGACCCAGTACTTC